Presented here are 2 T cell receptor beta chains from one specimen sequenced in a study of blood T cell repertoires in COVID-19. Sequencing used immunoSEQ multiplex PCR; TCRdb keeps in-frame clones, though not all of them. The data contain more than 300,000 clones, 65% to 90% of them seen just once; the ten biggest clones take up 3.5% to 4.5%. Sequenced: PBMCs or T cells enriched from blood (not recorded which). The receptors were sampled from a man aged 25-40 years who had recovered from COVID-19.

The chain combines TRBV3-1 (or the pseudogene TRBV3-2) with TRBJ2-5, with TRBD1 as a possible D gene (6 bases). The CDR3 covers 15 residues. The germline gives CDR1 LGHDT, CDR2 YNNKEL (reference sequence). V was trimmed by 3 bases and J by 5 bases, leaving 16 bases between them. CDR3 in DNA: TGTGCCAGCAGCCACAGGGGAACAGGGATTGAGACCCAGTACTTC. It yields the protein CASSHRGTGIETQYF.

The genes are TRBV4-1 and TRBJ1-2; D is possibly TRBD1 (6 bases). The germline V and J ends were trimmed by 1 base and 6 bases, with 12 bases remaining between them. From germline, CDR1 is MGHRA and CDR2 YSYEKL. The CDR3 length is 14 residues. CDR3 DNA sequence: TGCGCCAGCAGCCAAGGGGGGGGCTGGGATGGCTACACCTTC. It translates to CASSQGGGWDGYTF.